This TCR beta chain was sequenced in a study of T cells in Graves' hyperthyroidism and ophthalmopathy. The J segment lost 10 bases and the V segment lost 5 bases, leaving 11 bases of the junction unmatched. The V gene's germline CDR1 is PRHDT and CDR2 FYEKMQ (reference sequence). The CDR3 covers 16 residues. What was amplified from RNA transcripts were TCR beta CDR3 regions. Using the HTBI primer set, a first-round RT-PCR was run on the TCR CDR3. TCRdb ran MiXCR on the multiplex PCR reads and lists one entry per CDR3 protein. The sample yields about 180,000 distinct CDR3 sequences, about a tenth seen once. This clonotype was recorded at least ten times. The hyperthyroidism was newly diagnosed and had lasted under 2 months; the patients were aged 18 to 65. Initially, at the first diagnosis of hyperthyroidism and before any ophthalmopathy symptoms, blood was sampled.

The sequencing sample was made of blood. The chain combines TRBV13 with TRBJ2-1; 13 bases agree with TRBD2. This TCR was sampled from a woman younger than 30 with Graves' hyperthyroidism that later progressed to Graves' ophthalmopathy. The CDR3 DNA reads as TGTGCCAGCAGCACAGGACTAGCGGGGGCCGCCAGGGAGCAGTTCTTC. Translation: CASSTGLAGAAREQFF.